Each of the 10 T cell receptor beta chains below was sequenced from the same sample in a study of T cell changes during pregnancy in multiple sclerosis. Sequencing used immunoSEQ multiplex PCR; TCRdb keeps in-frame clones, though not all of them. The repertoire has 45,000 to 50,000 clones, about 90% of them found once; the top ten carry roughly 0.34%. The starting material was CD4+ T cells from peripheral blood mononuclear cells, obtained in the second trimester of pregnancy. Receptor source: a female donor in good health, enrolled as a control in a pregnancy study.

The chain is built from TRBV5-3 and TRBJ1-2; 11 bases line up with TRBD1. TRBV5-3 is marked as an open reading frame, function uncertain. V gave up 3 bases and J gave up 8 bases; unmatched junction bases: 12. CDR3 size: 16 residues. The CDR3 DNA follows: TGTGCCAGAAGCTCGTTATGGGACAGGGGGACTTCGGGCTACACCTTC. This sequence encodes CARSSLWDRGTSGYTF.

The chain couples TRBV19 to TRBJ1-4, with TRBD1 matching 12 bases. This CDR3 is built from 15 residues. Trimming took 6 bases from V and 8 from J; bases not matched to a gene: 7. Per the germline V gene, CDR1 is LNHDA and CDR2 is SQIVND (reference sequence). The CDR3 region is CASSGTGGAGEKLFF. DNA for the CDR3: TGTGCCAGTAGCGGGACAGGGGGCGCGGGCGAAAAACTGTTTTTT.

The chain recombines TRBV30 with TRBJ2-7; TRBD2 agrees at 8 bases. This CDR3 region has 15 residues. J gave up 3 bases and V 1 base, and 8 bases lay outside the gene matches. From germline, CDR1 is GTSNPN and CDR2 SVGIG (reference sequence). This CDR3 is CAWSGRLAGFYEQYF. DNA for the CDR3: TGTGCCTGGAGTGGGAGGCTAGCGGGCTTCTACGAGCAGTACTTC.

The V gene is TRBV7-2, the J gene TRBJ2-3; 10 bases are shared with TRBD2. Looked up from germline, CDR1 is SGHTA and CDR2 is FQGNSA. The V and J ends lost 3 bases and 4 bases, in that order; junction bases with no gene match: 10. The CDR3 totals 17 residues. CDR3 sequence reads: CASSLVGSGGAPDTQYF. The CDR3 DNA reads TGTGCCAGCAGCTTGGTGGGCAGCGGGGGGGCCCCAGATACGCAGTATTTT. Full variable domain (rest looked up from reference TRBV7-2 and TRBJ2-3): GAGVSQSPSNKVTEKGKDVELRCDPISGHTALYWYRQSLGQGLEFLIYFQGNSAPDKSGLPSDRFSAERTGGSVSTLTIQRTQQEDSAVYLCASSLVGSGGAPDTQYFGPGTRLTVL.

This clone was observed a handful of times. V is TRBV11-3 and J is TRBJ1-2; 7 bases agree with TRBD1. The CDR3 sequence is 14 residues long. J lost 1 base, V lost 5 bases, and 4 bases had no gene match. Germline V gives CDR1 SGHNT, CDR2 YENEEA. CDR3 region: CASSGTAFNYGYTF. DNA for the CDR3: TGTGCCAGCAGCGGGACAGCCTTTAACTATGGCTACACCTTC.

The chain couples TRBV7-3 to TRBJ2-3, with TRBD2 identical over 9 bases. Germline assignment: CDR1 SGHTA and CDR2 FQGTGA. The CDR3 loop spans 17 amino acids. With 5 bases clipped from V and 2 bases from J, the junction kept 11 bases outside the gene matches. The CDR3 nucleotides are TGTGCCAGCAGCCGGGGGCTAGCGGGGCGATCCACAGATACGCAGTATTTT. It is translated as CASSRGLAGRSTDTQYF. The full variable domain, in which reference TRBV7-3 and TRBJ2-3 provide the parts outside the CDR3, is GAGVSQTPSNKVTEKGKYVELRCDPISGHTALYWYRQSLGQGPEFLIYFQGTGAADDSGLPNDRFFAVRPEGSVSTLKIQRTERGDSAVYLCASSRGLAGRSTDTQYFGPGTRLTVL.

CDR3 region: CASSLNEGVQGTDTQYF. The CDR3 DNA reads as TGTGCCAGCAGCTTAAATGAGGGCGTACAGGGGACAGATACGCAGTATTTT. The V call is TRBV11-3, the J call TRBJ2-3, with 7 bases that match TRBD1. Looked up from germline, CDR1 is SGHNT and CDR2 is YENEEA. V lost 2 bases to trimming and J lost 3 bases; unmatched junction nucleotides: 11. The CDR3 is made up of 17 amino acids.

This rearrangement joins TRBV18 to TRBJ2-7; the match to TRBD1 covers 7 bases. V dropped 4 bases and J dropped 6; count of bases not matched to a gene: 3. Looked up from germline, CDR1 is KGHSH and CDR2 is LQKENI. The CDR3 length is 12 residues. The CDR3 loop is CASSQGQAEQYF. The CDR3, as DNA: TGTGCCAGCTCACAAGGACAGGCCGAGCAGTACTTC.

The chain has TRBV30 and TRBJ1-1, with D hard to call. CDR1 GTSNPN and CDR2 SVGIG come from the germline V gene (reference sequence). With 7 bases removed from V and 1 base from J, the gap between germline ends came to 13 bases. The CDR3 length is 13 residues. CDR3 loop: CAFRRGSNTEAFF. The CDR3 bases are TGTGCCTTCCGGCGAGGCTCGAACACTGAAGCTTTCTTT.

The chain joins TRBV19 to TRBJ2-3, with D perhaps matching TRBD1 (6 bases). The CDR3 totals 13 residues. Germline assignment: CDR1 LNHDA and CDR2 SQIVND (reference sequence). The V and J ends lost 7 bases and 2 bases respectively, with 10 bases between them. The CDR3 region is CASTGQYTDTQYF. The DNA of the CDR3 is TGTGCCAGTACTGGACAGTACACAGATACGCAGTATTTT.